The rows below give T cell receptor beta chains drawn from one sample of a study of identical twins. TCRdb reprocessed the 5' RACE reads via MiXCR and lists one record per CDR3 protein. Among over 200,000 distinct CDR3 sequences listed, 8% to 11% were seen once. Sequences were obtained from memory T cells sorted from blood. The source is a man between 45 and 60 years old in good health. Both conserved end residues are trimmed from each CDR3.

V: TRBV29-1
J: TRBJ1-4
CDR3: SASEGLREKLF

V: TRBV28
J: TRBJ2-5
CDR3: ASSLDEQAAETQY

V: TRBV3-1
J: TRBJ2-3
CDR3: ASSQGEARVDTQY

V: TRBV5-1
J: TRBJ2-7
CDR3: ASSLVGIPYEQY

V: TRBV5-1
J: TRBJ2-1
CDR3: ASSARLAGGPSYEQF

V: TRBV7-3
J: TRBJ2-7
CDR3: ASSLTSGTVYEQY

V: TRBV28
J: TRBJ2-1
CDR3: ASSQYSGTPYNEQF

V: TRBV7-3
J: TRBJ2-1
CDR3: ASSLRANEQF

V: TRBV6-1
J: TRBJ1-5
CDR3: ASSEHGGWDQPQH

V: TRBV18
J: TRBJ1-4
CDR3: ASDGPPNEKLF

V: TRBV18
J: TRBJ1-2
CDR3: ASSPPGEVYGYT

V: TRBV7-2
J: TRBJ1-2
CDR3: ASSLAMANYGYT

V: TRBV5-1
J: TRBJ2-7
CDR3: ASSFRSGYDHEQY

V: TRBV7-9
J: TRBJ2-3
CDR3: ASSLNQGAVADTQY

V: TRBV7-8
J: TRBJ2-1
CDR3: ASSSKRPSGRWNEQF

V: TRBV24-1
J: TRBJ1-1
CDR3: ATRASRQGTTTEAF

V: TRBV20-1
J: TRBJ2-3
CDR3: SYSGSGDTQY

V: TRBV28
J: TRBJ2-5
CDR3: ASSFQAGNQETQY

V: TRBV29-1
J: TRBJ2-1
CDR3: SVALLAGGHNEQF

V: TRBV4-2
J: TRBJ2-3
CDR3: ASSRDKGQDTQY

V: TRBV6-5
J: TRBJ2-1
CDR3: ASSYGLAVPGAEQF